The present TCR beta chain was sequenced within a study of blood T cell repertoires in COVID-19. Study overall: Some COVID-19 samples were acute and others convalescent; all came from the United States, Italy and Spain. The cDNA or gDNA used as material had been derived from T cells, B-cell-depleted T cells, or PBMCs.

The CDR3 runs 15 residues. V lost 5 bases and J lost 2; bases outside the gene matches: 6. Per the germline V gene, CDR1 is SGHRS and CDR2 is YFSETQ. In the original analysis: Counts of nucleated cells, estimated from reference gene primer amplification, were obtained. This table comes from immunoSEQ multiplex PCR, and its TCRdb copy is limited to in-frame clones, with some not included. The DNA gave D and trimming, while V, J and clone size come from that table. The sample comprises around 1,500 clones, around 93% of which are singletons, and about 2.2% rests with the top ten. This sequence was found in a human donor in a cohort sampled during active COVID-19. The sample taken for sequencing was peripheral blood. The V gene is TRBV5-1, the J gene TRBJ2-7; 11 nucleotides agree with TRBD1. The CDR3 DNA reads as TGCGCCAGCAGAACGGACAGGGGGCCGACCTACGAGCAGTACTTC. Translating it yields CASRTDRGPTYEQYF.